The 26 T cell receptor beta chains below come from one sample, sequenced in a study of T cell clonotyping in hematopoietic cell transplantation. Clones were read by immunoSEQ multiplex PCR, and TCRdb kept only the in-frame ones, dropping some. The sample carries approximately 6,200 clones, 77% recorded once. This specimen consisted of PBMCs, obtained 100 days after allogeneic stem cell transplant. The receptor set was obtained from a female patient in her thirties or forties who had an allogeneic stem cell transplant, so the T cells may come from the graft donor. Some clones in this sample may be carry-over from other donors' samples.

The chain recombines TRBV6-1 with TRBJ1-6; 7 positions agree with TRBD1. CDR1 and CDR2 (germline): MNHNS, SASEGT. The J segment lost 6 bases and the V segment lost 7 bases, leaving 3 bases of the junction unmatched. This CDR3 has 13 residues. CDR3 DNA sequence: TGTGCCAGCACGGGACAGATTAATTCACCCCTCCACTTT. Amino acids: CASTGQINSPLHF.

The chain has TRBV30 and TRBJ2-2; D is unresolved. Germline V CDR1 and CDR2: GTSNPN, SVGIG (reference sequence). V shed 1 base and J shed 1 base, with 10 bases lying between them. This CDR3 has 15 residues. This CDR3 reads CAWSARFWNTGELFF. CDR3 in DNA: TGTGCCTGGAGTGCACGGTTCTGGAACACCGGGGAGCTGTTTTTT.

The CDR3 loop is CASSHSGSSYEQYF. The DNA for the CDR3 is TGCGCCAGCAGCCATAGCGGGAGCTCCTACGAGCAGTACTTC. This chain connects TRBV4-1 to TRBJ2-7; TRBD2 matches at 9 bases. Per germline, CDR1 MGHRA and CDR2 YSYEKL. V lost 3 bases and J lost 0; bases outside the gene matches: 0. The CDR3 totals 14 residues.

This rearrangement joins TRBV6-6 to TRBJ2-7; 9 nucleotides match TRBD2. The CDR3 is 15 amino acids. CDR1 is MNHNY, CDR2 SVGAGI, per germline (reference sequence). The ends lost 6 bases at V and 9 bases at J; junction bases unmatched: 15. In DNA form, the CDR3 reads TGTGCCAGCAGCCGAGGACTAGCGAGTATTTCGGGGCAGTACTTC. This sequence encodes CASSRGLASISGQYF.

The CDR3 is CSVGGYNYGYTF. In nucleotides, the CDR3 is TGCAGCGTTGGAGGTTATAACTATGGCTACACCTTC. The rearrangement uses TRBV29-1 and TRBJ1-2; D is uncertain. The germline gives CDR1 SQVTM, CDR2 ANQGSEA. Trimming left V 4 bases short and J 1 base short, with 7 bases between. The CDR3 loop spans 12 amino acids.

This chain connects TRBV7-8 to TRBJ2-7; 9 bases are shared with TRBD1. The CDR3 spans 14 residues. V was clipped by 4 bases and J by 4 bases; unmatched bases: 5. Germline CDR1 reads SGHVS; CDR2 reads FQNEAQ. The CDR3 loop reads CASSSRDRVYEQYF. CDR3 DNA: TGTGCCAGCAGCTCCCGGGACAGGGTTTACGAGCAGTACTTC. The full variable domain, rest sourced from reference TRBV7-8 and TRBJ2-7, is GAGVSQSPRYKVAKRGQDVALRCDPISGHVSLFWYQQALGQGPEFLTYFQNEAQLDKSGLPSDRFFAERPEGSVSTLKIQRTQQEDSAVYLCASSSRDRVYEQYFGPGTRLTVT.

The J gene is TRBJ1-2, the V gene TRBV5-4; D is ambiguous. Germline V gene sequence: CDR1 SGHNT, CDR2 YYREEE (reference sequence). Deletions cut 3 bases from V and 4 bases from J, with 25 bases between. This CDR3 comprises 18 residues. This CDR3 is CASSSPLALNSYFYGYTF. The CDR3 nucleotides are TGTGCCAGCAGCTCTCCCCTAGCCCTAAACTCCTACTTCTATGGCTACACCTTC.

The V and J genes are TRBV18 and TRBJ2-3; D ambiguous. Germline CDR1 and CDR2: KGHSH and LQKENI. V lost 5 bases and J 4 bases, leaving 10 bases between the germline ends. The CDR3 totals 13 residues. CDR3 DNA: TGTGCCAGCTCAATTACGGTGTCAGATACGCAGTATTTT. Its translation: CASSITVSDTQYF.

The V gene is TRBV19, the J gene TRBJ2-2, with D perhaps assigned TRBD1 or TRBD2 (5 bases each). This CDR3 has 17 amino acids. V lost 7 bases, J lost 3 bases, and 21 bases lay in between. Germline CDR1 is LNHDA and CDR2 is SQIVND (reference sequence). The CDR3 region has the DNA TGTGCCAGTACAAGGGGCGGGCCTTTGTTGGACACCGGGGAGCTGTTTTTT. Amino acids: CASTRGGPLLDTGELFF. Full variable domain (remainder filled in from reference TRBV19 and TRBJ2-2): DGGITQSPKYLFRKEGQNVTLSCEQNLNHDAMYWYRQDPGQGLRLIYYSQIVNDFQKGDIAEGYSVSREKKESFPLTVTSAQKNPTAFYLCASTRGGPLLDTGELFFGEGSRLTVL.

The CDR3 here is CASSLMRNTEAFF. CDR3 DNA: TGTGCCAGCAGCTTAATGAGGAACACTGAAGCTTTCTTT. This sequence joins TRBV11-2 and TRBJ1-1, with D unresolved. Trimming took 2 bases from V and 1 from J, leaving 5 bases between them. Germline CDR1 is SGHAT and CDR2 is FQNNGV. This CDR3 spans 13 amino acids.

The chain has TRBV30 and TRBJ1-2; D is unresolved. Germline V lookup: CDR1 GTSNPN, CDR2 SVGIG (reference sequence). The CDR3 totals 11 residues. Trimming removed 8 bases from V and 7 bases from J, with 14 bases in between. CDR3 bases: TGTGCCGGCGGGTTTTCGCGTGGCTACACCTTC. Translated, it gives CAGGFSRGYTF.

CDR3: CASSYSRVQETQYF. CDR3 nucleotide sequence: TGTGCCAGCAGTTACTCGAGGGTCCAAGAGACCCAGTACTTC. The chain combines TRBV6-5 with TRBJ2-5, with D perhaps matching TRBD2 (5 bases). Trimming pared 0 bases from V and 1 base from J, leaving 6 bases between. From germline, CDR1 is MNHEY and CDR2 SVGAGI. The CDR3 length is 14 residues.

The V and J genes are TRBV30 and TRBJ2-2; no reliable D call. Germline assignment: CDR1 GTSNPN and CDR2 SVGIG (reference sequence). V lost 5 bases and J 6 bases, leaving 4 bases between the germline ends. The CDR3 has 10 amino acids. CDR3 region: CAWGSGELFF. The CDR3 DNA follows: TGTGCCTGGGGGTCCGGGGAGCTGTTTTTT. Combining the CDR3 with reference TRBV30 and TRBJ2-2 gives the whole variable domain SQTIHQWPATLVQPVGSPLSLECTVEGTSNPNLYWYRQAAGRGLQLLFYSVGIGQISSEVPQNLSASRPQDRQFILSSKKLLLSDSGFYLCAWGSGELFFGEGSRLTVL.

Written as DNA, the CDR3 is TGCGCCAGCAGCCAAGATGCGGTAGGTGGGGGGACTCAGCCCCAGCATTTT. Amino acids: CASSQDAVGGGTQPQHF. The chain recombines TRBV4-3 with TRBJ1-5, with D tentatively TRBD1 (5 bases). The CDR3 extends over 17 amino acids. Trimming shortened V by 0 bases and J by 6 bases, and 18 bases separated the two germline ends. Germline V gene data show CDR1 as LGHNA and CDR2 as YSLEER.

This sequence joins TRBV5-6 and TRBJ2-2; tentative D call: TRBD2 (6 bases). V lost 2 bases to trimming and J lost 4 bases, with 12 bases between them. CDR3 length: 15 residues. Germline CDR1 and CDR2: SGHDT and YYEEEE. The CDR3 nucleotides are TGTGCCAGCAGCTTAAGCGCAGCGGGCACCGGGGAGCTGTTTTTT. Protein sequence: CASSLSAAGTGELFF.

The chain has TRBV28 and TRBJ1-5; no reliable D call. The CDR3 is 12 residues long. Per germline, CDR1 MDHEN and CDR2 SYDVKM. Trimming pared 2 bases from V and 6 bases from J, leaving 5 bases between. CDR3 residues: CASSLATQPQHF. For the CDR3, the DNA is TGTGCCAGCAGTTTAGCTACTCAGCCCCAGCATTTT.

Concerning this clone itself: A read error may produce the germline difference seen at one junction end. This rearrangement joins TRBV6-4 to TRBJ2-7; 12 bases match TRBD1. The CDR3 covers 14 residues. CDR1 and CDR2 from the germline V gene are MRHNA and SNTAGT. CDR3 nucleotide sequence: TGCGCCAGCAACCCCGGGACAGGGGGCGACGAGCAGTACTTC. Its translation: CASNPGTGGDEQYF.

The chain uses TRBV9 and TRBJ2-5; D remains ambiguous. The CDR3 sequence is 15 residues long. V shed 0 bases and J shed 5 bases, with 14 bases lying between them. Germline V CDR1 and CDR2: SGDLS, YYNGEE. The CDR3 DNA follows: TGTGCCAGCAGCGTAGGTTTATCACCTCAGGAGACCCAGTACTTC. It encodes CASSVGLSPQETQYF.

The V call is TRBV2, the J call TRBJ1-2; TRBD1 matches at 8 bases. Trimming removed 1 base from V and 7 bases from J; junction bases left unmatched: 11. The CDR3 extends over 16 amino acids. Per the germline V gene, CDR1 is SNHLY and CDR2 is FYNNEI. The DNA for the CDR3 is TGTGCCAGCAGTGAAGTCGGTCGGGGCAGGGGGCCTGGCTACACCTTC. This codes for CASSEVGRGRGPGYTF.

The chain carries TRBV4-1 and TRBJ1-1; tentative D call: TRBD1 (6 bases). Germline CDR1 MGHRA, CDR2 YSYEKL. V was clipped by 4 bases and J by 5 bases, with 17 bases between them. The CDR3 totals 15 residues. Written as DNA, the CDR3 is TGCGCCAGCAGCCCCGGACAGATTGGGAGGACTGAAGCTTTCTTT. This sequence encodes CASSPGQIGRTEAFF.

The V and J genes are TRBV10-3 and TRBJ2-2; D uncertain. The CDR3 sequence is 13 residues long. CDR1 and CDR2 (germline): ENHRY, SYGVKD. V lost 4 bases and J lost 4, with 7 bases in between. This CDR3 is CAISVSGTGELFF. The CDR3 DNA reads TGTGCCATCAGTGTTTCCGGCACCGGGGAGCTGTTTTTT.

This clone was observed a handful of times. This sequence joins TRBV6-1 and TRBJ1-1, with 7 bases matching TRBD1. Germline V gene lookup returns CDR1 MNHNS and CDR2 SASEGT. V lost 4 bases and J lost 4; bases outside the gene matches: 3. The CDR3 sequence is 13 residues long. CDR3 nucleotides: TGTGCCAGCAGTGCATCAGGGGGCACTGAAGCTTTCTTT. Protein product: CASSASGGTEAFF.

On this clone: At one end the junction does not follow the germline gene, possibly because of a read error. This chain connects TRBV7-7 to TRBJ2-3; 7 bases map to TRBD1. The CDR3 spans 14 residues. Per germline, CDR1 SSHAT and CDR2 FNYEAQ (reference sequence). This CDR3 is CASSLGTGTDTQYF. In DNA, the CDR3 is TGTGCTAGCAGCTTAGGGACAGGCACAGATACGCAGTATTTT.

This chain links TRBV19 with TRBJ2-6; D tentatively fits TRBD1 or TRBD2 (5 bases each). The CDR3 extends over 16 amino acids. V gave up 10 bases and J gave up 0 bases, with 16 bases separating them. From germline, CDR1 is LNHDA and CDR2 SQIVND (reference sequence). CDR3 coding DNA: TGTGCCACCCCGGGACGGCCCGGCTCTGGGGCCAACGTCCTGACTTTC. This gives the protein CATPGRPGSGANVLTF.

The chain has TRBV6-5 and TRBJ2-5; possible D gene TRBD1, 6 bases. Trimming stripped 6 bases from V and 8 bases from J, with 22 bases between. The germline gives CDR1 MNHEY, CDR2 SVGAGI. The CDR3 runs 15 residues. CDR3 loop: CASSRGGTAIQTQYF. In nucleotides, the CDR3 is TGTGCCAGCAGCCGAGGGGGTACCGCAATCCAAACCCAGTACTTC.

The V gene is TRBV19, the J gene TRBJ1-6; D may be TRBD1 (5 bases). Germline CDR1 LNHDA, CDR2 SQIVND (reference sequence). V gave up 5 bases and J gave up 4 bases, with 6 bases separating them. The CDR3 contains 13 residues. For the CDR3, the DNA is TGTGCCAGTAGTGACAGATATAATTCACCCCTCCACTTT. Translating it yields CASSDRYNSPLHF.